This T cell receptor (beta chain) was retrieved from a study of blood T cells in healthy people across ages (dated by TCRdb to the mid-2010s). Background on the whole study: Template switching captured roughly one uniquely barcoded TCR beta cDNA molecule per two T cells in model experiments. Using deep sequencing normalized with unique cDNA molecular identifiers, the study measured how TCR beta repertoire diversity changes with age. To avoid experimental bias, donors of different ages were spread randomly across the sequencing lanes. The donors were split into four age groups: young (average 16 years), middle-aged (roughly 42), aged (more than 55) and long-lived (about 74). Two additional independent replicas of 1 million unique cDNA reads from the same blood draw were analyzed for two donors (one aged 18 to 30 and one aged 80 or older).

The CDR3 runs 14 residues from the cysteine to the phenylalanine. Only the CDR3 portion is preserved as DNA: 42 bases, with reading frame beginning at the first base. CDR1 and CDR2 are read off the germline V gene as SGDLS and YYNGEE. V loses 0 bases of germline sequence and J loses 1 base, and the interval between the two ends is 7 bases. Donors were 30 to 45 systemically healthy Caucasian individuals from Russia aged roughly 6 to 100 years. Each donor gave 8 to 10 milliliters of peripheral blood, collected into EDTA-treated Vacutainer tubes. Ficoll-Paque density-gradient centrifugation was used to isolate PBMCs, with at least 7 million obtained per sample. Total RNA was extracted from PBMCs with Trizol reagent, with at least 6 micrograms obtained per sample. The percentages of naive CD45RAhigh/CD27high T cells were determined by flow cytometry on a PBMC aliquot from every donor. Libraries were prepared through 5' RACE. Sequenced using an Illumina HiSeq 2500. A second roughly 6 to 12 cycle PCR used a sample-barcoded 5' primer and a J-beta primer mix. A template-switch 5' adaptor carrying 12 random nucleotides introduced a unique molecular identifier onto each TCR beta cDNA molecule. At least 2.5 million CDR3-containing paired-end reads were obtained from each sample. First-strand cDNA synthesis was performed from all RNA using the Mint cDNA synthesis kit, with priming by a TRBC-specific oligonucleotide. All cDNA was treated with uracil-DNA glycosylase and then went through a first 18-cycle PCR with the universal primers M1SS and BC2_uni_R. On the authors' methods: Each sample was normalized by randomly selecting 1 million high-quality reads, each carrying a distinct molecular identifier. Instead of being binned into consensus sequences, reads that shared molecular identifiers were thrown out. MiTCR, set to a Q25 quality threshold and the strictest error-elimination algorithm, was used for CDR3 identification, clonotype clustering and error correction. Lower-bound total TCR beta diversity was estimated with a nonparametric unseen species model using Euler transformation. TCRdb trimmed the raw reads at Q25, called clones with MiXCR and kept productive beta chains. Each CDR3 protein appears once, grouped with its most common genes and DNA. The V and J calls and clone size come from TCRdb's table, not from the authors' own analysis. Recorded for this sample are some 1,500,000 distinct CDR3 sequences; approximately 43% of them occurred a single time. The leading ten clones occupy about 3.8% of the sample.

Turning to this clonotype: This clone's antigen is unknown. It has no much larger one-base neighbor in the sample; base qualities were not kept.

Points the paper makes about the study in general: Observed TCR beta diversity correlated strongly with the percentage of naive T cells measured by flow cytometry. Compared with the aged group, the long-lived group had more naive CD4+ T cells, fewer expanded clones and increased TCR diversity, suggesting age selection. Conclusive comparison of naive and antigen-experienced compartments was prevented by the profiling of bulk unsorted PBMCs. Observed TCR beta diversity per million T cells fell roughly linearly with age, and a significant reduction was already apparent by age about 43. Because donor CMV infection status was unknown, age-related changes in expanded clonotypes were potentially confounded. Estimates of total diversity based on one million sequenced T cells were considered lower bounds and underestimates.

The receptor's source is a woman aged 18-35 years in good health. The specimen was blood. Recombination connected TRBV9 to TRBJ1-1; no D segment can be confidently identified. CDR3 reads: CASSVVGENTEAFF. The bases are TGTGCCAGCAGCGTAGTAGGAGAGAACACTGAAGCTTTCTTT.